Shown below are 11 T cell receptor beta chains from a single sample sequenced in a study of CD8+CD57+ T cells in acquired aplastic anemia. The study profiled TCR beta VDJ and CDR3 using genomic DNA as template. MiXCR, run by TCRdb on the reads, gives a single entry per CDR3 protein. The sample includes 200,000 to 250,000 distinct CDR3 sequences, around 49% of them seen just once. Patients selected for sequencing had displayed CD8+CD57+ cell expansion by flow cytometry. What was sequenced was sorted CD4+, CD8+, or CD8+CD57+ T cells (not recorded which) from PBMCs. These receptors were obtained from a human donor with aplastic anemia.

This clonotype was observed at least ten times. The CDR3 bases are TGTGCCACCAGTGATTTGAACGGTCCCTACAATGAGCAGTTCTTC. Translated: CATSDLNGPYNEQFF. J is TRBJ2-1 and V is TRBV24-1; D is uncertain. With 0 bases removed from V and 2 bases from J, the gap between germline ends came to 7 bases. CDR1 is KGHDR, CDR2 SFDVKD, per germline. This CDR3 has 15 amino acids.

In its sample, this clonotype was seen a few times. This sequence joins TRBV7-9 and TRBJ1-6, with a weak D call TRBD1 (6 bases). Trimming took off 5 bases at V and 5 bases at J, with 16 bases between the two ends. The CDR3 spans 16 residues. Germline loops: CDR1 SEHNR, CDR2 FQNEAQ (reference sequence). The CDR3 coding sequence is TGTGCCAGCAGCGGTCTACCGGGACAAAATAATTCACCCCTCCACTTT. Translating it yields CASSGLPGQNNSPLHF.

This clonotype has more than one count but fewer than ten. The rearrangement links TRBV3-1 to TRBJ1-1; no clear D gene. The length of the CDR3 is 16 residues. Germline values: CDR1 LGHDT, CDR2 YNNKEL (reference sequence). The V end lost 1 base, the J end lost 11 bases, and 23 bases lay between the germline ends. The CDR3 is CASSQGLSGRILEAFF. The CDR3 DNA reads as TGTGCCAGCAGCCAAGGACTTTCTGGACGGATCCTTGAGGCTTTCTTT.

This clonotype occurred many times. V and J are TRBV30 and TRBJ2-1; possibly TRBD2 for D (6 bases). The CDR3 length is 15 residues. V shed 0 bases and J shed 9 bases, with 18 bases lying between them. The germline V gene encodes CDR1 GTSNPN and CDR2 SVGIG (reference sequence). In DNA, the CDR3 is TGTGCCTGGAGTGTAACTAGCCTGGATAAGAGTGAGCAGTTCTTC. This sequence encodes CAWSVTSLDKSEQFF.

Details on this clonotype: One junction end disagrees with the germline gene, perhaps due to a read error. The rearrangement joins TRBV5-4 to TRBJ2-7, with 12 bases identical to TRBD1. Germline V gene data show CDR1 as SGHNT and CDR2 as YYREEE (reference sequence). The CDR3 totals 15 residues. The CDR3: CASSLGGQGAYEQCF. CDR3 DNA: TGTGCCAGCAGTTTGGGGGGACAGGGGGCTTACGAGCAGTGCTTC.

This clonotype came up once. This may arise from a read error, as a much more abundant clone is one base away. This likely comes from a read error, as the CDR3 has no conserved phenylalanine or tryptophan at its end. This sequence joins TRBV20-1 and TRBJ2-1; TRBD2 agrees at 12 bases. The germline V gene encodes CDR1 DFQATT and CDR2 SNEGSKA (reference sequence). After removal of 3 bases from V and 9 bases from J, the junction contained 6 bases not matched to a gene. This CDR3 is 14 amino acids long. CDR3: CSARLAGGPIEQFL. DNA of the CDR3: TGCAGTGCTAGGCTAGCGGGGGGGCCTATTGAGCAGTTCCTC.

This chain uses TRBV19 with TRBJ2-7; 7 bases are shared with TRBD1. The J segment lost 6 bases and the V segment lost 6 bases, leaving 14 bases of the junction unmatched. Germline CDR1 and CDR2: LNHDA and SQIVND (reference sequence). This CDR3 is 15 amino acids long. The CDR3 region is CASRQEQGILSEQYF. CDR3 coding DNA: TGTGCCAGTAGGCAGGAACAGGGGATATTGAGCGAGCAGTACTTC.

As to this clonotype: A much bigger clone sits one base away, suggesting this may be a read error. The conserved final phenylalanine or tryptophan is absent from the CDR3, which likely points to a read error. The V gene is TRBV12-3 or TRBV12-4, the J gene TRBJ1-2, with D uncertain. V lost 7 bases and J lost 4, with 13 bases in between. The CDR3 sequence is 13 residues long. CDR3 nucleotides: TGTGCCAGCACTGGCACCCCACTCTATGGCTACACCTCC. Its protein is CASTGTPLYGYTS.

V and J are TRBV20-1 and TRBJ2-5; TRBD2 agrees at 11 bases. The germline V gene encodes CDR1 DFQATT and CDR2 SNEGSKA (reference sequence). This CDR3 is built from 13 residues. Germline trimming cut 6 bases from V and 5 bases from J; bases unmatched to any gene: 5. CDR3 region: CSATLAGEETQYF. The CDR3 coding sequence is TGCAGTGCGACACTAGCGGGGGAGGAGACCCAGTACTTC.

Details on this clonotype: The junction does not match germline at one end; this may be a read error. This rearrangement joins TRBV10-3 to TRBJ2-3, with TRBD2 matching over 9 bases. CDR1 is ENHRY and CDR2 is SYGVKD in the germline V gene. This CDR3 region has 17 residues. CDR3 bases: TGTGCCAGCAGTGCCATCCGGGGCGGGGGGGCAATAGATACGCAGTATTTT. This translates into CASSAIRGGGAIDTQYF.

This clonotype showed up many times. The chain couples TRBV11-3 to TRBJ2-2, with D possibly TRBD2 on 6 matching bases. Germline V CDR1 and CDR2: SGHNT, YENEEA. V was trimmed by 5 bases and J by 4 bases, leaving 11 bases between them. The CDR3 loop spans 14 amino acids. The CDR3 loop reads CASSRDLGTGELFF. The DNA for the CDR3 is TGTGCCAGCAGCCGGGACTTAGGCACCGGGGAGCTGTTTTTT.